Listed below are T cell receptor beta chains from one sample, sequenced in a study of T-cell reconstitution after alpha-beta-depleted transplantation in children. One entry per CDR3 protein, called by TCRdb with MiXCR from the PCR reads. The table shows about 340,000 distinct CDR3 sequences, with about an eighth occurring only once. The sample consisted of PBMCs, taken from the stem cell graft. These TCRs come from a human donor who donated a stem cell graft to a child with Fanconi anemia. Each CDR3 is given with its conserved first and last residue. Fields, in order: D gene, V gene, J gene, clone size, CDR3 DNA, CDR3 protein. A D gene is named only where the DNA matches it firmly. Only part of the rows carry a size: once, few, many, or a class if the clone is expanded.

D: TRBD1
V: TRBV27
J: TRBJ1-1
size: .
DNA: TGTGCCAGCCGGGGACAGGGGGACACTGAAGCTTTCTTT
CDR3: CASRGQGDTEAFF

D: .
V: TRBV7-9
J: TRBJ2-4
size: .
DNA: TGTGCCAGCAGCTTAGGAGATAGTGGCATTCAGTACTTC
CDR3: CASSLGDSGIQYF

D: TRBD1
V: TRBV6-5
J: TRBJ1-2
size: many
DNA: TGTGCCAGCAGATCCGGGACAGTCAGTTATGGCTACACCTTC
CDR3: CASRSGTVSYGYTF

D: .
V: TRBV6-1
J: TRBJ1-6
size: few
DNA: TGTGCCAGCAGTGAATTGGGACGGAAGAGCTCCTATAATTCACCCCTCCACTTT
CDR3: CASSELGRKSSYNSPLHF

D: .
V: TRBV12-3/TRBV12-4
J: TRBJ1-5
size: many
DNA: TGTGCCAGCAGCACTGGGGAGGGACAGCCCCAGCATTTT
CDR3: CASSTGEGQPQHF

D: .
V: TRBV29-1
J: TRBJ2-3
size: .
DNA: TGCAGCGTTGAAGGACTCGGGGGCACAGATACGCAGTATTTT
CDR3: CSVEGLGGTDTQYF

D: .
V: TRBV4-3
J: TRBJ2-1
size: .
DNA: TGCGCCAGCAGCCAAGATTCGTTAGATGAGCAGTTCTTC
CDR3: CASSQDSLDEQFF

D: .
V: TRBV29-1
J: TRBJ1-1
size: .
DNA: TGCAGCGTTGAAGAAAATACCGACCCCACGGGTGAAGCTTTCTTT
CDR3: CSVEENTDPTGEAFF

D: .
V: TRBV11-1
J: TRBJ1-2
size: few
DNA: TGTGCCAGCAGCTATGACACAAACTATGGCTACACCTTC
CDR3: CASSYDTNYGYTF

D: .
V: TRBV12-5
J: TRBJ2-6
size: .
DNA: TGTGCTAGTGAGGGAAGGCTAGTCTCTGGGGCCAACGTCCTGACTTTC
CDR3: CASEGRLVSGANVLTF

D: .
V: TRBV6-2/TRBV6-3
J: TRBJ2-7
size: few
DNA: TGTGCCAGCAGTTACCCCACGGGTCTTCAAGCGCAGCAGTACTTC
CDR3: CASSYPTGLQAQQYF

D: TRBD2
V: TRBV10-3
J: TRBJ2-1
size: .
DNA: TGTGCCATCAGTGTTGAGACTAGCGGCCATGAGCAGTTCTTC
CDR3: CAISVETSGHEQFF

D: .
V: TRBV15
J: TRBJ2-2
size: many
DNA: TGTGCCACCAGCAGAGATGTCGGCAGGGTGACCGGGGAGCTGTTTTTT
CDR3: CATSRDVGRVTGELFF

D: TRBD2
V: TRBV5-1
J: TRBJ2-1
size: many
DNA: TGCGCCAGCAACTTGGCCCTTGGCGGGGGGGCCGGTGAGCAGTTCTTC
CDR3: CASNLALGGGAGEQFF

D: .
V: TRBV12-3/TRBV12-4
J: TRBJ2-1
size: many
DNA: TGTGCCAGCGCCTCTACCGTCTGGGCGGGGAAGAATGAGCAGTTCTTC
CDR3: CASASTVWAGKNEQFF

D: TRBD2
V: TRBV27
J: TRBJ2-3
size: few
DNA: TGTGCCAGCAGTCTAGGACTAGCTATAGATACGCAGTATTTT
CDR3: CASSLGLAIDTQYF

D: .
V: TRBV18
J: TRBJ2-7
size: .
DNA: TGTGCCAGCTCACCAGCAGGGGAAAACGAGCAGTACTTC
CDR3: CASSPAGENEQYF

D: TRBD1
V: TRBV2
J: TRBJ2-1
size: .
DNA: TGTGCCAGCAGGTGGCTAGTACAGGGGAGAGGTGAGCAGTTCTTC
CDR3: CASRWLVQGRGEQFF

D: TRBD2
V: TRBV20-1
J: TRBJ2-1
size: .
DNA: TGCAGTGCTAGTTTAGCGGGAGGGGGGGACAATGAGCAGTTCTTC
CDR3: CSASLAGGGDNEQFF

D: TRBD1
V: TRBV20-1
J: TRBJ2-2
size: .
DNA: TGCAGTGCCAGACGCGACAGGGAAGCCGCCACCGGGGAGCTGTTTTTT
CDR3: CSARRDREAATGELFF

D: TRBD1
V: TRBV4-3
J: TRBJ2-1
size: .
DNA: TGCGCCAGCAGCCAGAACCCCGGGACAGGGGATTACAATGAGCAGTTCTTC
CDR3: CASSQNPGTGDYNEQFF

D: .
V: TRBV10-3
J: TRBJ2-3
size: .
DNA: TGTGCCATCAGTGTAGGGGACACAGATACGCAGTATTTT
CDR3: CAISVGDTDTQYF

D: .
V: TRBV5-1
J: TRBJ1-2
size: .
DNA: TGCGCCAGCAGCCCGGAAGGAGGCTATGGCTACACCTTC
CDR3: CASSPEGGYGYTF

D: TRBD1
V: TRBV27
J: TRBJ2-7
size: many
DNA: TGTGCCAGCAGTTTCAACAGGGGGCGGGAGCAGTACTTC
CDR3: CASSFNRGREQYF

D: TRBD1
V: TRBV28
J: TRBJ2-2
size: many
DNA: TGTGCCAGCAGCCGACAGGGGTTCGGGGAGCTGTTTTTT
CDR3: CASSRQGFGELFF

D: .
V: TRBV7-8
J: TRBJ1-1
size: .
DNA: TGTGCCAGCAGCTTAGCGAGTAGGGTGGAGACCACTGAAGCTTTCTTT
CDR3: CASSLASRVETTEAFF

D: .
V: TRBV19
J: TRBJ2-4
size: many
DNA: TGTGCCAGTACCTTTGACCAGTACTTC
CDR3: CASTFDQYF

D: .
V: TRBV6-1
J: TRBJ1-1
size: .
DNA: TGTGCCAGCAGTGAACGGGGGAGGCGCACTGAAGCTTTCTTT
CDR3: CASSERGRRTEAFF

D: TRBD1
V: TRBV5-1
J: TRBJ1-1
size: .
DNA: TGCGCCAGCAGGGATACAGGGGGCCCCGAAACTGAAGCTTTCTTT
CDR3: CASRDTGGPETEAFF

D: .
V: TRBV20-1
J: TRBJ2-3
size: many
DNA: TGCAGTGGTGAGTCCAGAGGAGGAACAGATACGCAGTATTTT
CDR3: CSGESRGGTDTQYF

D: .
V: TRBV5-1
J: TRBJ1-1
size: many
DNA: TGCGCCAGCAGCTCCCAGGAAAACACTGAAGCTTTCTTT
CDR3: CASSSQENTEAFF

D: .
V: TRBV5-6
J: TRBJ2-3
size: few
DNA: TGTGCCAGCAGCTGGACAGATTTCACAGATACGCAGTATTTT
CDR3: CASSWTDFTDTQYF

D: .
V: TRBV7-6
J: TRBJ2-2
size: .
DNA: TGTGCCAGCAGCTTAGCTGGGGGGCCCCCCCCCGGGGAGCTGTTTTTT
CDR3: CASSLAGGPPPGELFF

D: .
V: TRBV5-6
J: TRBJ2-7
size: .
DNA: TGTGCCAGCAGCTTCTCGTCAGGGCAAGTTATTTCCGAGCAGTACTTC
CDR3: CASSFSSGQVISEQYF

D: .
V: TRBV6-2/TRBV6-3
J: TRBJ2-1
size: many
DNA: TGTGCCAGCAGACCCAGGGGCGCGAGCTCCTACAATGAGCAGTTCTTC
CDR3: CASRPRGASSYNEQFF

D: .
V: TRBV6-2/TRBV6-3
J: TRBJ2-3
size: .
DNA: TGTGCCAGCAGTTACTCAGCGACACCCACAGATACGCAGTATTTT
CDR3: CASSYSATPTDTQYF

D: TRBD1
V: TRBV20-1
J: TRBJ2-5
size: many
DNA: TGCAGTGCTAGAAGCCGCACAGAACAGGGGTTCCAAGAGACCCAGTACTTC
CDR3: CSARSRTEQGFQETQYF

D: .
V: TRBV30
J: TRBJ2-1
size: many
DNA: TGTGCCTGGAGCAGGGATAAAGATGAGCAGTTCTTC
CDR3: CAWSRDKDEQFF

D: .
V: TRBV6-1
J: TRBJ1-3
size: few
DNA: TGTGCCAGCACCGAAACGGACACCATATATTTT
CDR3: CASTETDTIYF

D: .
V: TRBV6-5
J: TRBJ2-3
size: many
DNA: TGTGCCAGCAGTTACCGGCAGGGCCAGGGTGATACGCAGTATTTT
CDR3: CASSYRQGQGDTQYF

D: .
V: TRBV7-8
J: TRBJ2-5
size: .
DNA: TGTGCCAGCAGCAGAAGGAGGGCCAGCCAAGAGACCCAGTACTTC
CDR3: CASSRRRASQETQYF

D: TRBD2
V: TRBV12-3/TRBV12-4
J: TRBJ2-7
size: .
DNA: TGTGCCAGTAGCTTAGCGGGGGGTTCAAGCTCCTACGAGCAGTACTTC
CDR3: CASSLAGGSSSYEQYF

D: TRBD1
V: TRBV3-1
J: TRBJ2-3
size: .
DNA: TGTGCCAGCAGCCCTGTCGGGGACAGCCCCACAGATACGCAGTATTTT
CDR3: CASSPVGDSPTDTQYF

D: .
V: TRBV3-1
J: TRBJ1-2
size: many
DNA: TGTGCCAGCAGCCAAGAATCTAACTATGGCTACACCTTC
CDR3: CASSQESNYGYTF

D: .
V: TRBV6-1
J: TRBJ2-3
size: many
DNA: TGTGCCAGCGCTAGGGGGACAAGCACAGATACGCAGTATTTT
CDR3: CASARGTSTDTQYF

D: .
V: TRBV5-1
J: TRBJ1-1
size: .
DNA: TGCGCCAGCAGCTTGGGGGGCAGGGGAGGGGAAGCTTTCTTT
CDR3: CASSLGGRGGEAFF

D: .
V: TRBV9
J: TRBJ2-1
size: many
DNA: TGTGCCAGCAGCGTAGGGGGGGTTGAGCAGTTCTTC
CDR3: CASSVGGVEQFF

D: TRBD1
V: TRBV5-1
J: TRBJ1-1
size: many
DNA: TGCGCCAGCAGCGGGGGACAGACGAACACTGAAGCTTTCTTT
CDR3: CASSGGQTNTEAFF

D: TRBD1
V: TRBV12-3/TRBV12-4
J: TRBJ2-7
size: .
DNA: TGTGCCAGCAGGTACTCCGGGACAGCTTACGAGCAGTACTTC
CDR3: CASRYSGTAYEQYF

D: TRBD1
V: TRBV20-1
J: TRBJ1-1
size: .
DNA: TGCAGTGCTAGCTACTGGGACAGGGATTCTGAAGCTTTCTTT
CDR3: CSASYWDRDSEAFF

D: .
V: TRBV12-3/TRBV12-4
J: TRBJ2-3
size: .
DNA: TGTGCCAGCAGCGGACTATCCGGCACAGATACGCAGTATTTT
CDR3: CASSGLSGTDTQYF

D: .
V: TRBV27
J: TRBJ1-2
size: few
DNA: TGTGCCAGCGCGGGGAGGAGAACCCATGGCTACACCTTC
CDR3: CASAGRRTHGYTF

D: TRBD2
V: TRBV14
J: TRBJ2-5
size: .
DNA: TGTGCCAGCAGCCAAGATCTTACCGGACTAGCGGGGCAAGAGACCCAGTACTTC
CDR3: CASSQDLTGLAGQETQYF

D: TRBD2
V: TRBV5-1
J: TRBJ2-1
size: .
DNA: TGCGCCAGCAGCCCCTCAGGGACTAGCGGGGAGCAGTTCTTC
CDR3: CASSPSGTSGEQFF

D: .
V: TRBV5-1
J: TRBJ2-7
size: few
DNA: TGCGCCAGCAGCTTGGCAGGTACCGGGGAGCAGTACTTC
CDR3: CASSLAGTGEQYF

D: TRBD2
V: TRBV4-2
J: TRBJ2-3
size: .
DNA: TGTGCCAGCAGCCAACTAGCGGGGGATAATACGCAGTATTTT
CDR3: CASSQLAGDNTQYF

D: .
V: TRBV18
J: TRBJ2-2
size: .
DNA: TGTGCCAGCTCACCACCGGGACGGGAGAACACCGGGGAGCTGTTTTTT
CDR3: CASSPPGRENTGELFF

D: .
V: TRBV5-4
J: TRBJ2-2
size: few
DNA: TGTGCCATCTCTGAAACGAACACCGGGGAGCTGTTTTTT
CDR3: CAISETNTGELFF

D: .
V: TRBV5-7
J: TRBJ1-2
size: .
DNA: TGTGCCAGCAGCCGCCCGGAGACCTATGGCTACACCTTC
CDR3: CASSRPETYGYTF

D: .
V: TRBV2
J: TRBJ1-1
size: few
DNA: TGTGCCAGCAGTGAGGACAGGAACACTGAAGCTTTCTTT
CDR3: CASSEDRNTEAFF